This TCR beta chain came from a study of cytomegalovirus exposure and HLA in healthy donors. Study summary: Both the roughly 120 validation repertoires and the approximately 700 first-cohort repertoires used the same platform, as reported by a later analysis.

The CDR3 length is 15 residues. CDR1 and CDR2 from the germline V gene are SNHLY and FYNNEI. V shed 6 bases, J shed 6 bases, and the junction held 13 bases outside the gene matches. TCRdb's table, derived via immunoSEQ multiplex PCR, lists solely in-frame clones and lacks some. The data contain about 140,000 clones, 80% to 90% of them seen just once; the ten biggest clones take up under 1.5%. This clonotype was sampled from a woman aged 25 to 39 in good health and CMV-seronegative. The J gene is TRBJ2-7, the V gene TRBV2; TRBD1 agrees at 8 bases. Input material: PBMCs. CDR3 in DNA: TGTGCCAGCAGCGCCCCTCGACAGGGGAGGCTCGAGCAGTACTTC. Its protein is CASSAPRQGRLEQYF.